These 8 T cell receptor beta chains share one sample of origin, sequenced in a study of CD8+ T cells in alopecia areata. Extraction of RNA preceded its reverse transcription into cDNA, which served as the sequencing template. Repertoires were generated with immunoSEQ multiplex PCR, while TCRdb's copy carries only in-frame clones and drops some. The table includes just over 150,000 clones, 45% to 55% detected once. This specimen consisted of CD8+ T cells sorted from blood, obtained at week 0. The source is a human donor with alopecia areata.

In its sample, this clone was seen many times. The CDR3 spells CASSPENHEQYF. The CDR3 DNA sequence: TGTGCCAGCAGCCCCGAGAACCACGAGCAGTACTTC. This chain connects TRBV5-4 to TRBJ2-7; no reliable D call. Trimming stripped 4 bases from V and 5 bases from J, with 10 bases between. The germline CDR1 and CDR2 sequences are SGHNT and YYREEE (reference sequence). The CDR3 covers 12 residues. The whole variable domain, filled in from reference TRBV5-4 and TRBJ2-7, reads ETGVTQSPTHLIKTRGQQVTLRCSSQSGHNTVSWYQQALGQGPQFIFQYYREEENGRGNFPPRFSGLQFPNYSSELNVNALELDDSALYLCASSPENHEQYFGPGTRLTVT.

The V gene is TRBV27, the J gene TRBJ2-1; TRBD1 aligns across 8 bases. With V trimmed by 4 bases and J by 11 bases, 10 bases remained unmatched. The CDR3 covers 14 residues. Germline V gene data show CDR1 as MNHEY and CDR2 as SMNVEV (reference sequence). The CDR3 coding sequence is TGTGCCAGCAGTTCCACTCGGACAGGGTCTAAGCAGTTCTTC. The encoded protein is CASSSTRTGSKQFF.

In DNA, the CDR3 is TGCGCCAGCAGCATGGGACAGCATGGCTACACCTTC. Translated, it gives CASSMGQHGYTF. The gene calls are TRBV4-1 and TRBJ1-2, with TRBD1 identical over 7 bases. In germline, CDR1 is MGHRA, CDR2 YSYEKL. J lost 6 bases, V lost 5 bases, and 3 bases had no gene match. The CDR3 has 12 residues.

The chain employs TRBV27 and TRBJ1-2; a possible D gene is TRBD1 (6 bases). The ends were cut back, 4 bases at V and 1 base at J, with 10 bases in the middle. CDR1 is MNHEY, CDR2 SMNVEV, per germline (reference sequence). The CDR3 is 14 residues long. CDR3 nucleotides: TGTGCCAGCAGTTCCGGACAGATTAACTATGGCTACACCTTC. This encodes CASSSGQINYGYTF.

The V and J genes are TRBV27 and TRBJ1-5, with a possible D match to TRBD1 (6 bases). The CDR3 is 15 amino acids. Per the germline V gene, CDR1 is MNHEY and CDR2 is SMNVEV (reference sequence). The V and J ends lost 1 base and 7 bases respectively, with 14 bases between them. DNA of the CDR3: TGTGCCAGCAGTTTATGGGGGGGGCAGGGGCAGCCCCAGCATTTT. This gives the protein CASSLWGGQGQPQHF.

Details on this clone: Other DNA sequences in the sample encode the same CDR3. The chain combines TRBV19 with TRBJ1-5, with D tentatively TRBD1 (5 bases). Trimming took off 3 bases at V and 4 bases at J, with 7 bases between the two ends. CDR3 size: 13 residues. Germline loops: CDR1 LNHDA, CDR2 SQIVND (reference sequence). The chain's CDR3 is CASSISGNQPQHF. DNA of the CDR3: TGTGCCAGTAGTATCTCAGGGAATCAGCCCCAGCATTTT.

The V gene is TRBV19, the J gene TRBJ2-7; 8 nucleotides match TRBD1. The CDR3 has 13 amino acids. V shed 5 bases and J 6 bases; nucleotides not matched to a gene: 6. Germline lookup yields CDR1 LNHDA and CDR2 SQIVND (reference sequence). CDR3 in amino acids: CASSARQGREQYF. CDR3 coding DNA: TGTGCCAGTAGTGCCAGACAGGGGCGCGAGCAGTACTTC.

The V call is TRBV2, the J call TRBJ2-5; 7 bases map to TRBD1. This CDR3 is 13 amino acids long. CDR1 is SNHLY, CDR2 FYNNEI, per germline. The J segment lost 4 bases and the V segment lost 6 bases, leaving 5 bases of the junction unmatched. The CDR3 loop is CASRPDRAETQYF. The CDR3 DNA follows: TGTGCCAGCAGACCAGACAGGGCAGAGACCCAGTACTTC.